The 4 T cell receptor beta chains given below trace back to one sample, sequenced in a study of blood T cells in healthy people across ages. Alongside a J-beta primer mix, a sample-barcoded 5' primer served in a second PCR lasting roughly 7 to 12 cycles. TCRdb independently ran MiXCR on the 5' RACE reads; one entry per CDR3 protein. The sample has about 780,000 distinct CDR3 sequences, approximately 24% seen once; the top ten hold under 3%. This sample also appeared in a second study, on T cells of mothers and their children.

Sequencing was carried out using blood. These receptors were collected from a boy between 10 and 17 years old in good health.

The sample holds a few counts of this clonotype. The chain uses TRBV11-2 and TRBJ1-2; D is ambiguous. The V gene's germline CDR1 is SGHAT and CDR2 FQNNGV. V lost 2 bases to trimming and J lost 8 bases, with 9 bases between them. The CDR3 covers 12 residues. CDR3 in DNA: TGTGCCAGCAGCTTAATGGCTGGGGGCTACACCTTC. Translating gives CASSLMAGGYTF.

The chain couples TRBV12-3 or TRBV12-4 to TRBJ1-2, with TRBD1 matching over 7 bases. The CDR3 runs 15 residues. With 2 bases clipped from V and 4 bases from J, the junction kept 7 bases outside the gene matches. The CDR3 region is CASSLRLGDSYGYTF. The CDR3 DNA reads TGTGCCAGCAGTTTAAGGCTTGGGGACAGCTATGGCTACACCTTC.

This clonotype was recorded a few times. J is TRBJ1-5 and V is TRBV12-3 or TRBV12-4; unclear D gene. CDR3 length equals 14 residues. Trimming removed 6 bases from V and 0 bases from J, with 9 bases in between. CDR3 in amino acids: CASSPDNSNQPQHF. The CDR3 DNA sequence: TGTGCCAGCAGCCCCGACAATAGCAATCAGCCCCAGCATTTT.

This clonotype was recorded many times. The rearrangement uses TRBV12-3 or TRBV12-4 and TRBJ2-5; D possibly corresponds to TRBD1 (6 bases). The DNA end is more similar to TRBJ2-7, so the J call may be wrong. The CDR3 is 12 residues long. The CDR3 nucleotides are TGTGCCAGCAGTTTAGAAGGGGGCGAGCAGTACTTC. Protein: CASSLEGGEQYF.